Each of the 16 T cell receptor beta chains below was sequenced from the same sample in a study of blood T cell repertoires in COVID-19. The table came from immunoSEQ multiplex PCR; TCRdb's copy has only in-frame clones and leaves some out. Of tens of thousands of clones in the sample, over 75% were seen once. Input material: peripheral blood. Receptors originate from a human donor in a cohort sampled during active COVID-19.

CDR3 amino acids: CASAGTSIPGELFF. In DNA form, the CDR3 reads TGTGCCAGTGCCGGGACTAGTATACCCGGGGAGCTGTTTTTT. The J gene is TRBJ2-2, the V gene TRBV2, with 8 bases identical to TRBD2. The germline CDR1 and CDR2 sequences are SNHLY and FYNNEI. The CDR3 loop spans 14 amino acids. The V gene end was trimmed by 9 bases and the J gene end by 6 bases; junction bases not matched to a gene: 9.

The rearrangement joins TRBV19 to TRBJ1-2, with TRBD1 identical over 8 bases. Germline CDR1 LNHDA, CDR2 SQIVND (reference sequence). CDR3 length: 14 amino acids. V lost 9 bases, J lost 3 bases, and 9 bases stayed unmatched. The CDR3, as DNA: TGTGCCAGCCGGACAGGGTTTGAATACTATGGCTACACCTTC. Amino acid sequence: CASRTGFEYYGYTF.

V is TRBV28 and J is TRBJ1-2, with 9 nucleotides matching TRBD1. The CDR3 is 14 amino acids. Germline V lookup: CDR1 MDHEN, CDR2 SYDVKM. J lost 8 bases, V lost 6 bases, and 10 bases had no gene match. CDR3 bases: TGTGCCAGCAGGGCTCGGGACAGGGTATTGGGCTACACCTTC. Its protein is CASRARDRVLGYTF.

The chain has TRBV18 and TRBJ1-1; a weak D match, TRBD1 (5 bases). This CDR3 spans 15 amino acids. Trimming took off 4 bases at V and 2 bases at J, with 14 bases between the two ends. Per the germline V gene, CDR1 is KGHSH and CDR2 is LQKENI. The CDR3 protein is CASSLPGGVNTEAFF. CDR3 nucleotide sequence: TGTGCCAGCTCACTGCCAGGAGGGGTTAACACTGAAGCTTTCTTT.

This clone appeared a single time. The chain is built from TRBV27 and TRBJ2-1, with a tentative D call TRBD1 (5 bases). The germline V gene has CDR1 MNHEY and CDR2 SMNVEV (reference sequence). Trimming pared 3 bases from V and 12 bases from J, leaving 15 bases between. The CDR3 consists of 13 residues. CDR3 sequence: CASSLVQDPRQFF. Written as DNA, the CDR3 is TGTGCCAGCAGTTTGGTACAGGACCCCCGGCAGTTCTTC.

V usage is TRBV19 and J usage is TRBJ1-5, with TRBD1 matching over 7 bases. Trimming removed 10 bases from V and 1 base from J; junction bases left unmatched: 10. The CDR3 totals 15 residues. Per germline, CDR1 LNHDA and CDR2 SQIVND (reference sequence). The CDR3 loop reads CATNLVTGSNQPQHF. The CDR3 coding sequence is TGTGCCACTAACTTGGTGACAGGGAGCAATCAGCCCCAGCATTTT.

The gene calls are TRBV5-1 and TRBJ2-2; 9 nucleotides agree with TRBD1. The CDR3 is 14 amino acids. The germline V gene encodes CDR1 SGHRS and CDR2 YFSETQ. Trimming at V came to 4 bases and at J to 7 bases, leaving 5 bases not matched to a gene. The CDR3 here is CASSGTGYGGELFF. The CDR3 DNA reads TGCGCCAGCAGCGGGACAGGGTACGGCGGGGAGCTGTTTTTT. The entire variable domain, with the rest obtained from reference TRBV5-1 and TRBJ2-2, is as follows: KAGVTQTPRYLIKTRGQQVTLSCSPISGHRSVSWYQQTPGQGLQFLFEYFSETQRNKGNFPGRFSGRQFSNSRSEMNVSTLELGDSALYLCASSGTGYGGELFFGEGSRLTVL.

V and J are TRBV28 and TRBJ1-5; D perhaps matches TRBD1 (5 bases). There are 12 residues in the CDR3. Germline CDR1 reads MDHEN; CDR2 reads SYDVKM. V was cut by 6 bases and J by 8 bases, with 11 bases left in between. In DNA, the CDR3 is TGTGCCAGCAGCCAGGGTTCCAAGCCCCAGCATTTT. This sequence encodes CASSQGSKPQHF.

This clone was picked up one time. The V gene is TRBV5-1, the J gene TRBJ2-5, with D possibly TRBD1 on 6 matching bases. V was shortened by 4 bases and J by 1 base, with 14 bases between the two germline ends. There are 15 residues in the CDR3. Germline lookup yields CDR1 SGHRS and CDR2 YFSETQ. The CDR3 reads CASSPRRQVQETQYF. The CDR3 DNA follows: TGCGCCAGCAGCCCCCGTAGACAGGTCCAAGAGACCCAGTACTTC.

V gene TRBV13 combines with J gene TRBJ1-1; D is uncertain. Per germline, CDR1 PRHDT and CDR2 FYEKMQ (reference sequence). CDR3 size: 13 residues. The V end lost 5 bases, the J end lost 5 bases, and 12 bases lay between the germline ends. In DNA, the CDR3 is TGTGCCAGCAGCCAAGTGACTGTTACTGAAGCTTTCTTT. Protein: CASSQVTVTEAFF.

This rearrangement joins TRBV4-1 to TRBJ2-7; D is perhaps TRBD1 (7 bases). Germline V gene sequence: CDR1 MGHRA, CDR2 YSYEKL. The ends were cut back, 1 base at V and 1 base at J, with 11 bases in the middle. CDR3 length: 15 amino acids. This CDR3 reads CASSQVAGQSYEQYF. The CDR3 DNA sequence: TGCGCCAGCAGCCAAGTTGCGGGACAGTCCTACGAGCAGTACTTC.

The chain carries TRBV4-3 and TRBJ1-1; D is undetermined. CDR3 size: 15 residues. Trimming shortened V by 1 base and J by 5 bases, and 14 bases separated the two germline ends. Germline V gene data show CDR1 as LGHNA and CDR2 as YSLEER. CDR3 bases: TGCGCCAGCAGCCAAGGCGGTCTGGGAGGAACTGAAGCTTTCTTT. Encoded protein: CASSQGGLGGTEAFF.

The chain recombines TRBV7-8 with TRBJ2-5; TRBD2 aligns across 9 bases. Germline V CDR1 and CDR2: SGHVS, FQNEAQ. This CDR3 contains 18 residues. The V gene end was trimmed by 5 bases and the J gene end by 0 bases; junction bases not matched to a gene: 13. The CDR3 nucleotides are TGTGCCAGCAGCCGCCTGGTAGCGGGAGAGTATTACCAAGAGACCCAGTACTTC. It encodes CASSRLVAGEYYQETQYF.

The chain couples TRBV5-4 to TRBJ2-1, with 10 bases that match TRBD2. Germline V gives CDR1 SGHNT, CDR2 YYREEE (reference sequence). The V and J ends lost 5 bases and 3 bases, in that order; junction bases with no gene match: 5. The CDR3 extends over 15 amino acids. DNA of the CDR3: TGTGCCAGCAGTCGTTCTAGCGGGAGCTACAATGAGCAGTTCTTC. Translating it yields CASSRSSGSYNEQFF.

In DNA form, the CDR3 reads TGTGCCAGCAGCTTAGATCAGGGACAGGGGGCCTATGGCTACACCTTC. Encoded protein: CASSLDQGQGAYGYTF. The chain is built from TRBV7-2 and TRBJ1-2; 12 nucleotides match TRBD1. In germline, CDR1 is SGHTA, CDR2 FQGNSA. The trim removed 1 base at V and 4 bases at J, leaving 4 bases unmatched. This CDR3 has 16 residues.

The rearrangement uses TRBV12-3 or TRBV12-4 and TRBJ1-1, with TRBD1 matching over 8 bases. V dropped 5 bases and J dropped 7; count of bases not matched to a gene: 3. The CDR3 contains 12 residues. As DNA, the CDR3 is TGTGCCAGCAGTATGACAGGGGTTGAAGCTTTCTTT. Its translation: CASSMTGVEAFF.